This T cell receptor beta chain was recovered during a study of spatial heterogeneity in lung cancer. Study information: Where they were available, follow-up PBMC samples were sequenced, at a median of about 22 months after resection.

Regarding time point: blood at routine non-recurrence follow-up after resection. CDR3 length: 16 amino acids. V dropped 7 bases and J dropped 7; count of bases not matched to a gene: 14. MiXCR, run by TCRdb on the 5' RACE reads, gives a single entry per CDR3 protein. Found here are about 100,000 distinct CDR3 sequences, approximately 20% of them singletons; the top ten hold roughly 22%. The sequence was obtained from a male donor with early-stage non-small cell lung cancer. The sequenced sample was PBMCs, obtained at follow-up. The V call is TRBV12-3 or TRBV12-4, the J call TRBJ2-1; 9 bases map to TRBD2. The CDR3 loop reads CASTPISGRGLNEQFF. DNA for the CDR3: TGTGCCAGCACCCCGATTAGCGGGAGAGGTTTGAATGAGCAGTTCTTC.